Below, 21 T cell receptor beta chains from the same sample are listed, as sequenced in a study of cytotoxic CD8 clonotypes in ibrutinib-treated CLL (dated by TCRdb to 2020 to 2022). The time point label, read with the paper, signifies: progressive disease on ibrutinib. Library construction relied on the immunoSEQ multiplex PCR assay. The table was pulled from immuneACCESS by TCRdb, which kept in-frame rearrangements only. Such tables lose some clones; where checked, under half of the loss comes from unresolved V genes, and the rest has no known cause. In this sample the table shows 250,000 to 350,000 clones, less than 85% of which occur a single time. The ten biggest clones cover about 5.3% of the sample. The specimen was PBMCs, collected at disease progression, from a patient treated with ibrutinib. The receptor source for this set is a human donor with chronic lymphocytic leukemia.

The chain combines TRBV7-2 with TRBJ1-4; D remains ambiguous. Germline-derived CDR1 and CDR2 are SGHTA and FQGNSA. V was clipped by 1 base and J by 8 bases, with 17 bases between them. This CDR3 has 16 amino acids. The CDR3 loop reads CASSLVGGRRPEKLFF. In DNA, the CDR3 is TGTGCCAGCAGCTTAGTTGGAGGCAGGCGGCCAGAAAAACTGTTTTTT.

A few counts support this clone. The CDR3 loop reads CAWSARLFPEAFF. The CDR3 bases are TGTGCCTGGAGTGCTCGACTATTCCCTGAAGCTTTCTTT. The V gene is TRBV30, the J gene TRBJ1-1; D is unclear. CDR3 size: 13 residues. The germline V and J ends were trimmed by 1 base and 6 bases, with 12 bases remaining between them. Germline loops: CDR1 GTSNPN, CDR2 SVGIG (reference sequence).

This chain links TRBV27 with TRBJ1-5; D remains unclear. This CDR3 comprises 15 residues. Trimming shortened V by 5 bases and J by 5 bases, and 16 bases separated the two germline ends. Germline assignment: CDR1 MNHEY and CDR2 SMNVEV (reference sequence). CDR3 sequence (DNA): TGTGCCAGCAGTAACCCTTCGAAAGGCGATCAGCCCCAGCATTTT. Its translation: CASSNPSKGDQPQHF.

This chain connects TRBV7-9 to TRBJ2-7; weak D call: TRBD1 (6 bases). Per the germline V gene, CDR1 is SEHNR and CDR2 is FQNEAQ (reference sequence). Trimming took off 4 bases at V and 3 bases at J, with 16 bases between the two ends. The CDR3 has 15 amino acids. CDR3 in amino acids: CASSSHRGNYYEQYF. DNA of the CDR3: TGTGCCAGCAGCTCTCATAGGGGGAATTACTACGAGCAGTACTTC. The full variable domain, completed using reference TRBV7-9 and TRBJ2-7, is DTGVSQNPRHKITKRGQNVTFRCDPISEHNRLYWYRQTLGQGPEFLTYFQNEAQLEKSRLLSDRFSAERPKGSFSTLEIQRTEQGDSAMYLCASSSHRGNYYEQYFGPGTRLTVT.

The chain recombines TRBV9 with TRBJ2-3; 11 bases align to TRBD2. Germline V gene lookup returns CDR1 SGDLS and CDR2 YYNGEE. The CDR3 loop spans 15 amino acids. With 3 bases clipped from V and 5 bases from J, the junction kept 5 bases outside the gene matches. This CDR3 reads CASSGSGGAIDTQYF. The CDR3 DNA sequence: TGTGCCAGCAGCGGTAGCGGGGGGGCTATAGATACGCAGTATTTT.

The gene calls are TRBV5-1 and TRBJ2-1; D is undetermined. This CDR3 contains 12 residues. V was clipped by 0 bases and J by 8 bases, with 6 bases between them. CDR1 SGHRS and CDR2 YFSETQ come from the germline V gene. As DNA, the CDR3 is TGCGCCAGCAGCTTGGTTGGGCATGAGCAGTTCTTC. Translating it yields CASSLVGHEQFF.

The chain uses TRBV9 and TRBJ2-3, with TRBD2 identical over 16 bases. Germline trimming cut 2 bases from V and 5 bases from J; bases unmatched to any gene: 5. This CDR3 comprises 17 residues. Germline assignment: CDR1 SGDLS and CDR2 YYNGEE. CDR3 nucleotide sequence: TGTGCCAGCAGCGTCGGGACTAGCGGGAGGGTTAAAGATACGCAGTATTTT. This encodes CASSVGTSGRVKDTQYF.

In its sample, this clone was seen a few times. The chain employs TRBV19 and TRBJ1-5; no clear D gene. V lost 4 bases, J lost 4 bases, and 5 bases lay in between. There are 12 residues in the CDR3. Germline CDR1 reads LNHDA; CDR2 reads SQIVND (reference sequence). The CDR3 DNA is TGTGCCAGTAGTACAGCTAATCAGCCCCAGCATTTT. This codes for CASSTANQPQHF.

The chain uses TRBV4-1 and TRBJ1-5; D might be TRBD1 (6 bases). CDR1 and CDR2 from the germline V gene are MGHRA and YSYEKL. This CDR3 has 16 amino acids. V gave up 3 bases and J gave up 1 base, with 13 bases separating them. CDR3 sequence: CASSQTGASSNQPQHF. CDR3 DNA: TGCGCCAGCAGCCAGACAGGAGCCTCAAGCAATCAGCCCCAGCATTTT.

The chain recombines TRBV5-1 with TRBJ2-3; D remains unclear. The germline V gene has CDR1 SGHRS and CDR2 YFSETQ. This CDR3 contains 13 residues. V was trimmed by 2 bases and J by 4 bases, leaving 8 bases between them. As DNA, the CDR3 is TGCGCCAGCAGCTTCTCGAGTCCAGATACGCAGTATTTT. Protein sequence: CASSFSSPDTQYF.

This chain connects TRBV28 to TRBJ2-5, with 8 positions matching TRBD1. The CDR3 loop spans 15 amino acids. J gave up 5 bases and V 4 bases, and 9 bases lay outside the gene matches. Germline V gene sequence: CDR1 MDHEN, CDR2 SYDVKM. The CDR3 DNA reads as TGTGCCAGCAGTTCGGGACAGGTCTTTCGGGAGACCCAGTACTTC. This sequence encodes CASSSGQVFRETQYF.

V is TRBV29-1 and J is TRBJ2-2, with 8 bases matching TRBD2. CDR3 size: 12 residues. Germline V CDR1 and CDR2: SQVTM, ANQGSEA. The ends lost 5 bases at V and 5 bases at J; junction bases unmatched: 1. CDR3 DNA: TGCAGCGTTCGCGGGGGGACCGGGGAGCTGTTTTTT. Translation gives CSVRGGTGELFF.

The J gene is TRBJ2-6, the V gene TRBV6-1; D possibly matches TRBD1 or TRBD2 (5 bases each). The CDR3 spans 18 residues. CDR1 is MNHNS and CDR2 is SASEGT in the germline V gene. Trimming took 3 bases from V and 0 from J, leaving 15 bases between them. In DNA, the CDR3 is TGTGCCAGCAGTGAGTTCGGGGCTTCTTTCTCTGGGGCCAACGTCCTGACTTTC. Protein sequence: CASSEFGASFSGANVLTF.

CDR3 DNA sequence: TGTGCCAGCAGCGTAGGTCCTAGCGGGAGTAATACGCAGTATTTT. Translation: CASSVGPSGSNTQYF. The rearrangement links TRBV9 to TRBJ2-3, with 10 nucleotides matching TRBD2. The CDR3 sequence is 15 residues long. V shed 0 bases, J shed 7 bases, and the junction held 5 bases outside the gene matches. From germline, CDR1 is SGDLS and CDR2 YYNGEE.

This clone was seen once. The rearrangement uses TRBV19 and TRBJ1-2; D is possibly TRBD1 (6 bases). Germline V gene sequence: CDR1 LNHDA, CDR2 SQIVND (reference sequence). Trimming took off 3 bases at V and 5 bases at J, with 19 bases between the two ends. The CDR3 runs 16 residues. CDR3 nucleotides: TGTGCCAGTAGTATTAGTGGACAGAGAGTGGGATATGGCTACACCTTC. It specifies CASSISGQRVGYGYTF.

The J gene is TRBJ1-1, the V gene TRBV23-1; the match to TRBD1 covers 7 bases. TRBV23-1 is noted as an ORF with a role that remains uncertain. CDR3 length: 11 amino acids. The J segment lost 9 bases and the V segment lost 8 bases, leaving 6 bases of the junction unmatched. In nucleotides, the CDR3 is TGCGCCAGCGGGTGGGACAGACAAGCTTTCTTT. Its protein is CASGWDRQAFF.

This chain connects TRBV7-3 to TRBJ2-3; the D is unclear. Germline V lookup: CDR1 SGHTA, CDR2 FQGTGA. The CDR3 has 12 amino acids. The V gene lost 2 bases and the J gene lost 2 bases, with 2 bases spanning the gap. The CDR3 nucleotides read TGTGCCAGCAGCTTACCCACAGATACGCAGTATTTT. It is translated as CASSLPTDTQYF.

This clone was observed a handful of times. The J gene is TRBJ1-2, the V gene TRBV9; perhaps TRBD1 as D (6 bases). Germline-derived CDR1 and CDR2 are SGDLS and YYNGEE. CDR3 length: 13 amino acids. The germline V and J ends were trimmed by 4 bases and 3 bases, with 10 bases remaining between them. Written as DNA, the CDR3 is TGTGCCAGCAGCCTTGAGGGGGACTATGGCTACACCTTC. Residues: CASSLEGDYGYTF.

V gene TRBV9 combines with J gene TRBJ1-6, with unresolved D. The CDR3 runs to 14 residues. V was cut by 0 bases and J by 8 bases, with 9 bases left in between. Germline V lookup: CDR1 SGDLS, CDR2 YYNGEE. CDR3 DNA: TGTGCCAGCAGCGTAGATGGTTTTGATTCACCCCTCCACTTT. Encoded protein: CASSVDGFDSPLHF.

The V and J genes are TRBV28 and TRBJ1-1; D ambiguous. Per germline, CDR1 MDHEN and CDR2 SYDVKM. This CDR3 comprises 16 residues. V was trimmed by 5 bases and J by 1 base, leaving 17 bases between them. The DNA of the CDR3 is TGTGCCAGCAGTCGACGCAGCCTAACCGGGAACACTGAAGCTTTCTTT. Its translation is CASSRRSLTGNTEAFF. Combining the CDR3 with reference TRBV28 and TRBJ1-1 gives the whole variable domain DVKVTQSSRYLVKRTGEKVFLECVQDMDHENMFWYRQDPGLGLRLIYFSYDVKMKEKGDIPEGYSVSREKKERFSLILESASTNQTSMYLCASSRRSLTGNTEAFFGQGTRLTVV.

This chain joins TRBV18 and TRBJ2-3; D gene ambiguous. The germline V and J ends were trimmed by 0 bases and 5 bases, with 6 bases remaining between them. From germline, CDR1 is KGHSH and CDR2 LQKENI. The CDR3 runs 13 residues. Here the CDR3 DNA reads TGTGCCAGCTCACCACCGTCGCGAGATACGCAGTATTTT. Its translation: CASSPPSRDTQYF. The full variable domain, with the rest looked up from reference TRBV18 and TRBJ2-3, is NAGVMQNPRHLVRRRGQEARLRCSPMKGHSHVYWYRQLPEEGLKFMVYLQKENIIDESGMPKERFSAEFPKEGPSILRIQQVVRGDSAAYFCASSPPSRDTQYFGPGTRLTVL.